Listed below are T cell receptor beta chains from one sample, sequenced in a study of cytomegalovirus exposure and HLA in healthy donors. The assay was immunoSEQ multiplex PCR, and TCRdb's table has in-frame clones only and misses some. This sample has about 160,000 clones, with 60% to 85% found just once. The sample taken for sequencing was PBMCs. These receptors all stem from a female donor in good health and CMV-seronegative. Both conserved end residues are trimmed from each CDR3. A D gene is named only where the DNA matches it firmly.

v_call	d_call	j_call	cdr3_length	cdr3_aa
TRBV5-4	NA	TRBJ2-5	12	ASSLGGGEETQY
TRBV27	NA	TRBJ1-1	13	ASSLIGDMGAEAF
TRBV6-1	NA	TRBJ2-7	12	ASSDTGGPYEQY
TRBV5-6	NA	TRBJ2-7	10	ASSYAGYEQY
TRBV25-1	NA	TRBJ1-2	11	ASSVSRAYGYT
TRBV5-4	TRBD1	TRBJ1-2	12	ASSLTGTGYGYT
TRBV30	TRBD1	TRBJ1-1	10	ASGQVNTEAF
TRBV6-4	TRBD2	TRBJ2-3	14	ASSDGLAGDHDTQY
TRBV7-9	NA	TRBJ1-2	13	ASSLIPTDPYGYT
TRBV6-5	TRBD1	TRBJ1-3	13	ASSRDRDSGNTIY
TRBV9	TRBD2	TRBJ2-3	13	ASSFSGGDTDTQY